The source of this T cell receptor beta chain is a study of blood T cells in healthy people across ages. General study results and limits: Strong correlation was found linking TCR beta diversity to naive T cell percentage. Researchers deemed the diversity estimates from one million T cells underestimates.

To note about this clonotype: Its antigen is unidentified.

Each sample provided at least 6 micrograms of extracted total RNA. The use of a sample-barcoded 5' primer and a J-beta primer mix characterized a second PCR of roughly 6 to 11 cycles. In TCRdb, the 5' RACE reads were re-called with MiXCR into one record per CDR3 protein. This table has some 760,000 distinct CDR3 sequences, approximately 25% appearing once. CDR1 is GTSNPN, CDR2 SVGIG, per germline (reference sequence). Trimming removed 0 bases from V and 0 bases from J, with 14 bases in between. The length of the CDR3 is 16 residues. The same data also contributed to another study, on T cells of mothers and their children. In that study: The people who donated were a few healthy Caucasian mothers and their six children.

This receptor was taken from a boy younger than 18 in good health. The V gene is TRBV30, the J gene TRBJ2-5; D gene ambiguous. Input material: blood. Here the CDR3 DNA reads TGTGCCTGGAGTGTACGACCCCTCGCGGACCAAGAGACCCAGTACTTC. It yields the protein CAWSVRPLADQETQYF. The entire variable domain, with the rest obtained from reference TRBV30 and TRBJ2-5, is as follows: SQTIHQWPATLVQPVGSPLSLECTVEGTSNPNLYWYRQAAGRGLQLLFYSVGIGQISSEVPQNLSASRPQDRQFILSSKKLLLSDSGFYLCAWSVRPLADQETQYFGPGTRLLVL.